The clone carrying this T cell receptor beta chain was detected many times. Antigen specificity is unknown. The sample comes from a study of response to subunit inactivated influenza vaccine. Findings and limits, study-wide: A suggestion made by the authors is that each seasonal influenza vaccination recruits few new T cells.

MiXCR, run by TCRdb on the RT-PCR reads, gives a single entry per CDR3 protein. The table includes 150,000 or so distinct CDR3 sequences, about 11% detected once. This TCR came from a man between 50 and 75 years old who received an inactivated influenza vaccine. Sequenced here: CD8+ T cells sorted from PBMCs, sampled less than 30 months after vaccination.

Here the CDR3 DNA reads TGTGCCAGCAGCCGTCAATCCTACGAGCAGTACTTC. It specifies CASSRQSYEQYF. This chain connects TRBV7-9 to TRBJ2-7; unclear D gene. The V gene lost 5 bases and the J gene lost 1 base, with 6 bases spanning the gap. The CDR3 is 12 residues long. Germline V gene sequence: CDR1 SEHNR, CDR2 FQNEAQ (reference sequence).